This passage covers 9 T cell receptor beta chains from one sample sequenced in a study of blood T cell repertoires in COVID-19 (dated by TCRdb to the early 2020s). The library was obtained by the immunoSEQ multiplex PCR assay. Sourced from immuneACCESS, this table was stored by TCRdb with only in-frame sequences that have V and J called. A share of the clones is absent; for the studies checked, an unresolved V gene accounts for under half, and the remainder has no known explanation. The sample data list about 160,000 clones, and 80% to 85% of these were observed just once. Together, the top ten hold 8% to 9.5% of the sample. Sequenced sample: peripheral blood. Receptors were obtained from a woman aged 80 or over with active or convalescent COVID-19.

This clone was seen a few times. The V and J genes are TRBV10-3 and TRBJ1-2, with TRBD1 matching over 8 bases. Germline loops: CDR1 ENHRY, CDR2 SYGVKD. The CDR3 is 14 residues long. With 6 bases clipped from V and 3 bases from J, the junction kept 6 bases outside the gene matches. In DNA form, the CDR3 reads TGTGCCATCAGGGATACAGGGGGGGACTATGGCTACACCTTC. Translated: CAIRDTGGDYGYTF.

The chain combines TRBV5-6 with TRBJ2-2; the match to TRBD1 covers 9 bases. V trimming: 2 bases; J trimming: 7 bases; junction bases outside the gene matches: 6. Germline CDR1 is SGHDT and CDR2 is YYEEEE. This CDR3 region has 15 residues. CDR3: CASSFRDREYGELFF. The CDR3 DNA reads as TGTGCCAGCAGCTTCCGGGACAGGGAATACGGGGAGCTGTTTTTT.

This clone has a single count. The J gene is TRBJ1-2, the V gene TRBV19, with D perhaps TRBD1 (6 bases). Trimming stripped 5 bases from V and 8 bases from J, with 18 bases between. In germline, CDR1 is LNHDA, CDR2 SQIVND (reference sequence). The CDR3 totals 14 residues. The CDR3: CASSLRTFRGGYTF. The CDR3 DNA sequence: TGTGCCAGTAGTCTCCGGACGTTTAGGGGGGGCTACACCTTC.

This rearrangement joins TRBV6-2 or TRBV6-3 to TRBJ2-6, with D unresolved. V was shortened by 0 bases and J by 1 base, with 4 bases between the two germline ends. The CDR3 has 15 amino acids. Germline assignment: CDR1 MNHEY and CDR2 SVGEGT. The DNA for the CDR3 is TGTGCCAGCAGTTACTCGGCATCTGGGGCCAACGTCCTGACTTTC. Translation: CASSYSASGANVLTF.

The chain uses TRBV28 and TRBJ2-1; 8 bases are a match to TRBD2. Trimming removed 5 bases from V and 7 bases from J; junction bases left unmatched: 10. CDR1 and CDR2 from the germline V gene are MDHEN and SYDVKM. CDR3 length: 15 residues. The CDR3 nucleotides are TGTGCCAGCAGTGGAAGACGGGGGGGTAGAAATGAGCAGTTCTTC. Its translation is CASSGRRGGRNEQFF.

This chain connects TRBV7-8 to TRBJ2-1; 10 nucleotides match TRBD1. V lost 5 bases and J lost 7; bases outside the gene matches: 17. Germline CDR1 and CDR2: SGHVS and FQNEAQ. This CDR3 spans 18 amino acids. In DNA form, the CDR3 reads TGTGCCAGCAGCCCCAGACAGGGGGCGGAAAAAGGTAGGAATGAGCAGTTCTTC. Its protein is CASSPRQGAEKGRNEQFF.

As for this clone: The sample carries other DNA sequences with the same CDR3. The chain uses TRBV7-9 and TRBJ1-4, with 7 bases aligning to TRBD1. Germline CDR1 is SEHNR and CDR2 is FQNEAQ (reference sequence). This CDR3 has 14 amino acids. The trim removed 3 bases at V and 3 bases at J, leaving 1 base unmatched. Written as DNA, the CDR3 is TGTGCCAGCAGCTTGGGACAGTCTAATGAAAAACTGTTTTTT. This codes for CASSLGQSNEKLFF.

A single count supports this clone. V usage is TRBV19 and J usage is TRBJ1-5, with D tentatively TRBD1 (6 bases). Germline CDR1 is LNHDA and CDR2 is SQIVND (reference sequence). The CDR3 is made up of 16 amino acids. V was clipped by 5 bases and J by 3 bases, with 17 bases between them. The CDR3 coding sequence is TGTGCCAGTAGTGGACCGGGACAAGTTTCCAATCAGCCCCAGCATTTT. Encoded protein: CASSGPGQVSNQPQHF.

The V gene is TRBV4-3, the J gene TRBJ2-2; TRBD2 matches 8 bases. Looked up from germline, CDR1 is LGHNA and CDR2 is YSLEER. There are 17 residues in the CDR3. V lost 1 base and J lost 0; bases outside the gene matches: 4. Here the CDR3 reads CASSQGLARANTGELFF. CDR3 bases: TGCGCCAGCAGCCAAGGACTAGCGCGCGCGAACACCGGGGAGCTGTTTTTT.